The 21 T cell receptor beta chains given below trace back to one sample, sequenced in a study of shared clonotypes between healthy human individuals. TCRdb's copy holds only in-frame clones and misses some; the assay was immunoSEQ multiplex PCR. This table has roughly 2,300,000 clones, 92% appearing once. Material: naive CD4+ T cells from PBMCs. Subset noted: CD45RA+ positively selected. The receptor source for this set is a man aged 18-30 years in good health. Some clones in this sample may be carry-over from other donors' samples.

V usage is TRBV5-8 and J usage is TRBJ1-2, with a weak D call TRBD1 (5 bases). The V end lost 0 bases, the J end lost 2 bases, and 8 bases lay between the germline ends. Germline CDR1 and CDR2: SGHTS and YDEGEE. There are 14 residues in the CDR3. CDR3 DNA: TGTGCCAGCAGCTTGGCCGGGGGGAACTATGGCTACACCTTC. Translation gives CASSLAGGNYGYTF.

This chain uses TRBV27 with TRBJ2-7; D may be TRBD1 or TRBD2 (5 bases each). V lost 4 bases and J 2 bases, leaving 12 bases between the germline ends. The length of the CDR3 is 14 residues. Germline assignment: CDR1 MNHEY and CDR2 SMNVEV (reference sequence). The CDR3 sequence is CASSYRDGAYEQYF. CDR3 coding DNA: TGTGCCAGCAGTTATAGGGACGGAGCCTACGAGCAGTACTTC.

Details on this clone: Other nucleotide sequences in the sample specify the same CDR3. The chain is built from TRBV7-2 and TRBJ2-3; tentatively, D is TRBD2 (6 bases). CDR3 length equals 14 residues. Per germline, CDR1 SGHTA and CDR2 FQGNSA. Trimming stripped 8 bases from V and 0 bases from J, with 12 bases between. As DNA, the CDR3 is TGTGCCAGCTCTCGGGAGTCTAGCACAGATACGCAGTATTTT. Amino acid sequence: CASSRESSTDTQYF.

Concerning this clone: In the same sample, other DNA sequences code for this CDR3. V usage is TRBV5-1 and J usage is TRBJ2-1, with 12 bases matching TRBD2. Germline CDR1 reads SGHRS; CDR2 reads YFSETQ. This CDR3 spans 14 amino acids. V lost 4 bases to trimming and J lost 5 bases; unmatched junction nucleotides: 1. The CDR3, as DNA: TGCGCCAGCAGCAGGACTAGCGGGAACAATGAGCAGTTCTTC. Translated: CASSRTSGNNEQFF.

This sequence joins TRBV7-2 and TRBJ2-2, with TRBD2 identical over 13 bases. Trimming cost V 5 bases and J 2 bases; bases outside gene matches: 8. This CDR3 region has 18 residues. Germline V gene data show CDR1 as SGHTA and CDR2 as FQGNSA. Here the CDR3 DNA reads TGTGCCAGCAGCCCCCTAGTGGGACTAGCGGGAAACACCGGGGAGCTGTTTTTT. Its translation: CASSPLVGLAGNTGELFF. Based on the CDR3 plus reference TRBV7-2 and TRBJ2-2, the full variable domain is GAGVSQSPSNKVTEKGKDVELRCDPISGHTALYWYRQSLGQGLEFLIYFQGNSAPDKSGLPSDRFSAERTGGSVSTLTIQRTQQEDSAVYLCASSPLVGLAGNTGELFFGEGSRLTVL.

The chain recombines TRBV5-4 with TRBJ2-3; 13 bases match TRBD2. The trim removed 3 bases at V and 6 bases at J, leaving 4 bases unmatched. The CDR3 has 15 amino acids. CDR1 is SGHNT and CDR2 is YYREEE in the germline V gene (reference sequence). The CDR3 DNA reads TGTGCCAGCAGCTCCAGACTAGCGGGAGGCGATACGCAGTATTTT. Its translation: CASSSRLAGGDTQYF.

About this clone: Other nucleotide sequences in the sample specify the same CDR3. The V call is TRBV5-4, the J call TRBJ2-5; D may be TRBD1 or TRBD2 (5 bases each). Germline V gene sequence: CDR1 SGHNT, CDR2 YYREEE (reference sequence). The V end lost 4 bases, the J end lost 2 bases, and 12 bases lay between the germline ends. CDR3 length: 14 amino acids. This CDR3 reads CASSPGRLQETQYF. In DNA, the CDR3 is TGTGCCAGCAGCCCGGGACGGCTACAAGAGACCCAGTACTTC.

The chain uses TRBV27 and TRBJ2-7, with 11 bases matching TRBD1. The CDR3 consists of 14 residues. Trimming cost V 7 bases and J 3 bases; bases outside gene matches: 5. The germline V gene has CDR1 MNHEY and CDR2 SMNVEV (reference sequence). The CDR3 here is CASKGDRGFYEQYF. CDR3 in DNA: TGTGCCAGCAAAGGGGACAGGGGGTTCTACGAGCAGTACTTC.

Regarding this clone: The germline gene is not matched at one end of the junction; a read error may be the cause. The chain joins TRBV5-1 to TRBJ2-7; D might be TRBD1 (5 bases). The germline CDR1 and CDR2 sequences are SGHRS and YFSETQ. The CDR3 is made up of 16 amino acids. CDR3: CASSLADLTATYEQYF. DNA for the CDR3: TGCGCCAGCAGTTTGGCCGATTTGACAGCTACCTACGAGCAGTACTTC.

The chain carries TRBV10-1 and TRBJ1-1; 7 nucleotides match TRBD1. Germline V gives CDR1 WNHNN, CDR2 SYGVQD (reference sequence). After removal of 4 bases from V and 5 bases from J, the junction contained 28 bases not matched to a gene. This CDR3 spans 21 amino acids. The CDR3 DNA follows: TGCGCCAGCAGTGGATTACGAAATTTACTGACAGGGAACGGACGAGGGACTGAAGCTTTCTTT. Protein product: CASSGLRNLLTGNGRGTEAFF.

J is TRBJ2-6 and V is TRBV27; no definite D call. This CDR3 has 17 amino acids. Trimming removed 3 bases at V and 0 bases at J, with 12 bases between. From germline, CDR1 is MNHEY and CDR2 SMNVEV (reference sequence). The CDR3 region is CASSFRPRSSGANVLTF. The CDR3 DNA reads as TGTGCCAGCAGTTTCCGCCCCCGAAGCTCTGGGGCCAACGTCCTGACTTTC. Full variable domain (outside the CDR3, taken from reference TRBV27 and TRBJ2-6): EAQVTQNPRYLITVTGKKLTVTCSQNMNHEYMSWYRQDPGLGLRQIYYSMNVEVTDKGDVPEGYKVSRKEKRNFPLILESPSPNQTSLYFCASSFRPRSSGANVLTFGAGSRLTVL.

This chain joins TRBV27 and TRBJ2-1, with D possibly matching TRBD2 (6 bases). V was clipped by 7 bases and J by 3 bases, with 13 bases between them. Germline-derived CDR1 and CDR2 are MNHEY and SMNVEV (reference sequence). This CDR3 comprises 14 residues. The CDR3 nucleotides are TGTGCCAGCACCGGGACTGGGGTCTACAATGAGCAGTTCTTC. Translated, it gives CASTGTGVYNEQFF.

The chain uses TRBV4-1 and TRBJ2-7, with 12 bases that match TRBD2. This CDR3 is 15 amino acids long. The junction had 4 bases not matched to a gene; V was cut back by 4 bases and J by 3 bases. Per the germline V gene, CDR1 is MGHRA and CDR2 is YSYEKL. The CDR3 loop is CASSPRTSGNYEQYF. CDR3 DNA sequence: TGCGCCAGCAGCCCACGGACTAGCGGGAACTACGAGCAGTACTTC.

This rearrangement joins TRBV25-1 to TRBJ1-1, with D possibly TRBD1 on 6 matching bases. V dropped 8 bases and J dropped 2 bases, with 12 bases sitting between them. This CDR3 contains 13 residues. CDR1 and CDR2 from the germline V gene are MGHDK and SYGVNS. The chain's CDR3 is CASVQGRNTEAFF. The DNA for the CDR3 is TGTGCCAGCGTCCAGGGGCGCAACACTGAAGCTTTCTTT.

The chain recombines TRBV7-9 with TRBJ1-5; perhaps TRBD1 as D (5 bases). CDR3 size: 14 residues. V was cut by 3 bases and J by 7 bases, with 13 bases left in between. From germline, CDR1 is SEHNR and CDR2 FQNEAQ (reference sequence). The CDR3 reads CASSFAGGDQPQHF. As DNA, the CDR3 is TGTGCCAGCAGCTTTGCCGGGGGGGACCAGCCCCAGCATTTT.

The chain has TRBV10-1 and TRBJ2-5, with 7 nucleotides matching TRBD1. V lost 6 bases, J lost 5 bases, and 3 bases stayed unmatched. Germline lookup yields CDR1 WNHNN and CDR2 SYGVQD (reference sequence). The CDR3 covers 12 residues. The CDR3 DNA sequence: TGCGCCAGCAGAGGACAGGACGAGACCCAGTACTTC. This encodes CASRGQDETQYF.

This clone was seen only a few times. Other DNA variants within this sample encode the same CDR3. The chain is built from TRBV9 and TRBJ1-1; D may be TRBD1 (5 bases). Trimming shortened V by 3 bases and J by 8 bases, and 14 bases separated the two germline ends. CDR3 length equals 13 residues. Germline values: CDR1 SGDLS, CDR2 YYNGEE. The CDR3 DNA sequence: TGTGCCAGCAGCGGGACATCAGGTTCCGAAGCTTTCTTT. Its translation is CASSGTSGSEAFF.

To note about this clone: Other DNA variants within this sample encode the same CDR3. The chain joins TRBV7-2 to TRBJ2-5; D is possibly TRBD1 or TRBD2 (6 bases each). V lost 3 bases, J lost 5 bases, and 10 bases lay in between. The length of the CDR3 is 13 residues. Germline V CDR1 and CDR2: SGHTA, FQGNSA. The chain's CDR3 is CASSFGGRETQYF. As DNA, the CDR3 is TGTGCCAGCAGCTTCGGGGGCCGGGAGACCCAGTACTTC.

This clone was seen only once. This chain links TRBV29-1 with TRBJ2-1; D may be TRBD1 (6 bases). V lost 7 bases and J 15 bases, leaving 16 bases between the germline ends. Germline CDR1 and CDR2: SQVTM and ANQGSEA. The CDR3 runs to 10 residues. This CDR3 is CSGTQGLAFF. The CDR3 DNA is TGCAGCGGCACACAGGGCCTCGCGTTCTTC.

The CDR3 loop reads CASRETGKDGNTIYF. CDR3 bases: TGTGCCAGCAGGGAGACAGGGAAGGACGGAAACACCATATATTTT. The genes are TRBV7-2 and TRBJ1-3; 7 nucleotides line up with TRBD1. The germline gives CDR1 SGHTA, CDR2 FQGNSA. With V trimmed by 6 bases and J by 4 bases, 9 bases remained unmatched. The CDR3 spans 15 residues.

The genes are TRBV28 and TRBJ1-3; D might be TRBD1 (6 bases). CDR3 size: 14 residues. The ends were cut back, 3 bases at V and 3 bases at J, with 9 bases in the middle. Germline lookup yields CDR1 MDHEN and CDR2 SYDVKM. This CDR3 is CASSFGGHGNTIYF. CDR3 nucleotide sequence: TGTGCCAGCAGTTTCGGGGGGCATGGAAACACCATATATTTT.